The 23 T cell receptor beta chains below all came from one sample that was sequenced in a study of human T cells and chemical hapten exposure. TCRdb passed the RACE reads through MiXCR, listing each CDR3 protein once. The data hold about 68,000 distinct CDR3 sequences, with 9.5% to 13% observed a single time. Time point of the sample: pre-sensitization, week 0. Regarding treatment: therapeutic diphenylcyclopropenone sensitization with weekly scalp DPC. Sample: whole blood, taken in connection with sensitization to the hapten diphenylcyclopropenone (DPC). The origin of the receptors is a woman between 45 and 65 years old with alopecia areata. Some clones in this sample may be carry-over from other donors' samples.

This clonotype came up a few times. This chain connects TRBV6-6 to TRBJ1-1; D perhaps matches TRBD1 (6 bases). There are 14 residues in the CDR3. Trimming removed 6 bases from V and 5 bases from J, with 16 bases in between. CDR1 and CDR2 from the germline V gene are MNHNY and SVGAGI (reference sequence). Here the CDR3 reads CASRTAGVGTEAFF. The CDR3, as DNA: TGTGCCAGCAGAACCGCAGGGGTAGGGACTGAAGCTTTCTTT.

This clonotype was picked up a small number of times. Here the CDR3 DNA reads TGTGCCAGCAGCCAAGCCAGGGCGACCCAGTACTTC. It is translated as CASSQARATQYF. J is TRBJ2-5 and V is TRBV3-1, with TRBD1 as a possible D gene (5 bases). Germline CDR1 reads LGHDT; CDR2 reads YNNKEL (reference sequence). The CDR3 spans 12 residues. The V and J ends lost 1 base and 7 bases respectively, with 7 bases between them.

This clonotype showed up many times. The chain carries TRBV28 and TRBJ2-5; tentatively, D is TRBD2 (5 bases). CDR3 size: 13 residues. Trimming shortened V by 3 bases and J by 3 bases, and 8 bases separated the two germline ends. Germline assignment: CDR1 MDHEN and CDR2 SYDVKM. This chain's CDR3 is CASSLHGEETQYF. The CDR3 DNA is TGTGCCAGCAGTTTGCACGGGGAAGAGACCCAGTACTTC.

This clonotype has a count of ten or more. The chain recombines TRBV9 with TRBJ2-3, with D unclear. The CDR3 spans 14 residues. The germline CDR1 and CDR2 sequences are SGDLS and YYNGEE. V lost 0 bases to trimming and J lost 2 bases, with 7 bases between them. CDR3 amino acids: CASSVGYATDTQYF. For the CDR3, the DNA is TGTGCCAGCAGCGTAGGGTACGCCACAGATACGCAGTATTTT.

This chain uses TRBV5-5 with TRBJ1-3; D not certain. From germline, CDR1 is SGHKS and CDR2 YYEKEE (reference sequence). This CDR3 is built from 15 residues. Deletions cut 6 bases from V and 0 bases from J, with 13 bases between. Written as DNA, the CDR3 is TGTGCCAGCACCTTCGGGCCCAGCTCTGGAAACACCATATATTTT. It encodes CASTFGPSSGNTIYF.

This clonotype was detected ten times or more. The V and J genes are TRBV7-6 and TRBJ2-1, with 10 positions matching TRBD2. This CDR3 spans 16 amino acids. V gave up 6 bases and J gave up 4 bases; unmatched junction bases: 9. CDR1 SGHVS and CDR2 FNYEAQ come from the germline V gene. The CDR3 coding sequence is TGTGCCAGCAGGGGTAGCGGGGGGACCAGATACAATGAGCAGTTCTTC. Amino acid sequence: CASRGSGGTRYNEQFF.

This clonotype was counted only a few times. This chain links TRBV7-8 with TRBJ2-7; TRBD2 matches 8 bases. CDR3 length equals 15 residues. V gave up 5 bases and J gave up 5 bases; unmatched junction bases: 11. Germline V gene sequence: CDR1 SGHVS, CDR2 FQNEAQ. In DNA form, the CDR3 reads TGTGCCAGCAGCCCACCGGGACTAGTTCTGGACGAGCAGTACTTC. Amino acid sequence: CASSPPGLVLDEQYF.

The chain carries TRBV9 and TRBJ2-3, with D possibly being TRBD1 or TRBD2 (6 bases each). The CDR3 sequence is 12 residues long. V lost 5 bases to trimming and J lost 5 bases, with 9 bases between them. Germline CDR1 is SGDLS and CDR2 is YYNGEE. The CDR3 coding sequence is TGTGCCAGCAGAGGAGGGGGAGATACGCAGTATTTT. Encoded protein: CASRGGGDTQYF.

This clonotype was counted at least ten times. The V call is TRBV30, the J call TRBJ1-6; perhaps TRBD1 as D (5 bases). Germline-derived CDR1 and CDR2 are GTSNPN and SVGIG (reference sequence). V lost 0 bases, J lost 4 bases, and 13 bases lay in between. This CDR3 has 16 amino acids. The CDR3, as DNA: TGTGCCTGGAGTGTCCGAGGGGCCGAGTATAATTCACCCCTCCACTTT. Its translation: CAWSVRGAEYNSPLHF.

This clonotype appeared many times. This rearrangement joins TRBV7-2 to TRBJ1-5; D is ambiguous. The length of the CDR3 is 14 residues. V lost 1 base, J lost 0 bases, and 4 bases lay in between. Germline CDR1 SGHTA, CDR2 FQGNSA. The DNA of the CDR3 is TGTGCCAGCAGCTTAGGATTTAGCAATCAGCCCCAGCATTTT. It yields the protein CASSLGFSNQPQHF.

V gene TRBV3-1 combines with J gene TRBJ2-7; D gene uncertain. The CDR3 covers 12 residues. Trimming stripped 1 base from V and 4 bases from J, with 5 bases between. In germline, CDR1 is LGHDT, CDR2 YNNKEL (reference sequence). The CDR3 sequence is CASSQATYEQYF. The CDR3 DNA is TGTGCCAGCAGCCAAGCTACATACGAGCAGTACTTC.

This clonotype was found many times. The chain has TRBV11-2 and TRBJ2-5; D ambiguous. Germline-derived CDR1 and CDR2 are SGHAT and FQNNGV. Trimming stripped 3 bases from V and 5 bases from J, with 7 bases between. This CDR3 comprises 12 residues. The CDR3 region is CASSFFGETQYF. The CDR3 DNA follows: TGTGCCAGCAGCTTTTTTGGGGAGACCCAGTACTTC.

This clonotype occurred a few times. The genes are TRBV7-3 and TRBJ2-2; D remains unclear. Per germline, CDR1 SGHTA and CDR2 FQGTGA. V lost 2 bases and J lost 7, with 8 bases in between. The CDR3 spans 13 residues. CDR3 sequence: CASSLGFYGELFF. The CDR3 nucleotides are TGTGCCAGCAGCTTAGGCTTCTACGGGGAGCTGTTTTTT.

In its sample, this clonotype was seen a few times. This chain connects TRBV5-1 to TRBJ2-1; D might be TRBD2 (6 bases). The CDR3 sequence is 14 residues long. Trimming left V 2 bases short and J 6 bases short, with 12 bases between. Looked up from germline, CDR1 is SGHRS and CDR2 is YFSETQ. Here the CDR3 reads CASSFPTSVNEQFF. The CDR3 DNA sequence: TGCGCCAGCAGCTTCCCGACTAGTGTCAATGAGCAGTTCTTC.

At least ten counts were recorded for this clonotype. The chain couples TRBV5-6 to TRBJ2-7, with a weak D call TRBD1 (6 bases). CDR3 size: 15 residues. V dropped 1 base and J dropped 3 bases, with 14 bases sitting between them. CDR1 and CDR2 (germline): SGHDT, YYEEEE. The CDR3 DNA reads TGTGCCAGCAGCTTGACAGGGATGGGCGGCTACGAGCAGTACTTC. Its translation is CASSLTGMGGYEQYF. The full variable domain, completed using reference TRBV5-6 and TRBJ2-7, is DAGVTQSPTHLIKTRGQQVTLRCSPKSGHDTVSWYQQALGQGPQFIFQYYEEEERQRGNFPDRFSGHQFPNYSSELNVNALLLGDSALYLCASSLTGMGGYEQYFGPGTRLTVT.

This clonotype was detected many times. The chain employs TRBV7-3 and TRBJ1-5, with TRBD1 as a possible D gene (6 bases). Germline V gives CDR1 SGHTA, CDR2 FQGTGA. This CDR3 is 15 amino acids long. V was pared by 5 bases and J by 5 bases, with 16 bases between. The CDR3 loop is CASSAHRVGDQPQHF. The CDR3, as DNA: TGTGCCAGCAGCGCGCACAGGGTAGGGGATCAGCCCCAGCATTTT.

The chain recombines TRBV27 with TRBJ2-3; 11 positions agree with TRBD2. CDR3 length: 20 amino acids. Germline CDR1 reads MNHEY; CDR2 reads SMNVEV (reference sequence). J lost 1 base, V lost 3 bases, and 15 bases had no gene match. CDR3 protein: CASSFGPPILAGVGTDTQYF. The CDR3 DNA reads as TGTGCCAGCAGTTTCGGCCCCCCGATACTAGCGGGAGTAGGCACAGATACGCAGTATTTT.

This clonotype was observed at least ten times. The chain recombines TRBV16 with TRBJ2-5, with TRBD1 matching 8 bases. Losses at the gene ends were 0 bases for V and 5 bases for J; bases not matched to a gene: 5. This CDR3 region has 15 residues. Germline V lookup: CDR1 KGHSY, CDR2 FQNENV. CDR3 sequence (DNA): TGTGCCAGCAGCCAATCCGGGACAGGCGGTGAGACCCAGTACTTC. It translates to CASSQSGTGGETQYF.

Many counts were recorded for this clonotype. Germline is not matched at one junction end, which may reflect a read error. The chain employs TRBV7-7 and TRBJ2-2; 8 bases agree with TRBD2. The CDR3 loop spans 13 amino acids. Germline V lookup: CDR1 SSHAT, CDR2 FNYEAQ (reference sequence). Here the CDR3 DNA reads TGTGCTAGCAGCCCCCGGGAGGGTGTGGAGCTGTTTTTT. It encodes CASSPREGVELFF. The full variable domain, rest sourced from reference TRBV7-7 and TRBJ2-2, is GAGVSQSPRYKVTKRGQDVTLRCDPISSHATLYWYQQALGQGPEFLTYFNYEAQPDKSGLPSDRFSAERPEGSISTLTIQRTEQRDSAMYRCASSPREGVELFFGEGSRLTVL.

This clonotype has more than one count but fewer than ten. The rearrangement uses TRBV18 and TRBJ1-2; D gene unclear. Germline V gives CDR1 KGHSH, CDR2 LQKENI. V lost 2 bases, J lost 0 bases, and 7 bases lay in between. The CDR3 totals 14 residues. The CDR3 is CASSPETSNYGYTF. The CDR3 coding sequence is TGTGCCAGCTCACCAGAGACATCTAACTATGGCTACACCTTC.

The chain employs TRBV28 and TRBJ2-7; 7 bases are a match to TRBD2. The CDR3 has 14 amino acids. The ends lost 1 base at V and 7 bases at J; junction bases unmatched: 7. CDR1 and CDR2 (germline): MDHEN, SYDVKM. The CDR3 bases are TGTGCCAGCAGTTTATATCAGCGGGACCGGGAGCAGTACTTC. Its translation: CASSLYQRDREQYF.

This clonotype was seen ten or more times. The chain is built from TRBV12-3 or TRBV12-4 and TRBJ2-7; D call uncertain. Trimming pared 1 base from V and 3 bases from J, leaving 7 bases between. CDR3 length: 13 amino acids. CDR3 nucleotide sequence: TGTGCCAGCAGTTTAGGGCCTATCTACGAGCAGTACTTC. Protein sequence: CASSLGPIYEQYF.

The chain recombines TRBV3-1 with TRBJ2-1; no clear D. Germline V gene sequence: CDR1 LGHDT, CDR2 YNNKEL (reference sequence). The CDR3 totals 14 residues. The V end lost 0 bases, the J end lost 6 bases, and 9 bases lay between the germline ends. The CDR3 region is CASSQEAKANEQFF. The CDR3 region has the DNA TGTGCCAGCAGCCAAGAGGCAAAGGCCAATGAGCAGTTCTTC.